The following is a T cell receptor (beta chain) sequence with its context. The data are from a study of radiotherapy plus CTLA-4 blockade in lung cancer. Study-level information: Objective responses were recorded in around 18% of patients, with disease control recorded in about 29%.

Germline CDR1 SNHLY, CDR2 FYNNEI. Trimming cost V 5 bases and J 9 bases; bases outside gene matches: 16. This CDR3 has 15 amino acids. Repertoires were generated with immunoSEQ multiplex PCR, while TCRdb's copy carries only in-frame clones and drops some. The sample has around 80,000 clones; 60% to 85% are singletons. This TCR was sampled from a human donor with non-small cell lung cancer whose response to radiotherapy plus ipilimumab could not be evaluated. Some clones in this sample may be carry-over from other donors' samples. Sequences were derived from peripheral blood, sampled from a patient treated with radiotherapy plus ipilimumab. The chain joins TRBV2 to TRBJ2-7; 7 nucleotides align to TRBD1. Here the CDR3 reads CASSFSHSLGGRQYF. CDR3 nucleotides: TGTGCCAGCAGTTTCAGCCATTCCTTAGGGGGCCGGCAGTACTTC.